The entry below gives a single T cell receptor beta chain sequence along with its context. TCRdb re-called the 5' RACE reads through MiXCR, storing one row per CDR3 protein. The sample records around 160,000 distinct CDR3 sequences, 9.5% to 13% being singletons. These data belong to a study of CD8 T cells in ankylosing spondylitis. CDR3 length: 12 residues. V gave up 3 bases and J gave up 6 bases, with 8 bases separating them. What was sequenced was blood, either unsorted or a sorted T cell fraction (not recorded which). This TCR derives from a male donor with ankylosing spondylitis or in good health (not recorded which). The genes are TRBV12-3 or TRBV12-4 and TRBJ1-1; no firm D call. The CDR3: CASSFFGAEAFF. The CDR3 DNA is TGTGCCAGCAGTTTTTTCGGTGCTGAAGCTTTCTTT.